Shown below are 2 T cell receptor beta chains from a single sample sequenced in a study of human T cells and chemical hapten exposure. Indicated time point: patch test 3, about 24 weeks after DPC sensitization. Treatment of the sample: therapeutic diphenylcyclopropenone sensitization with weekly scalp DPC. TCRdb analysed the RACE reads with MiXCR anew, one entry per CDR3 protein. This table has over 55,000 distinct CDR3 sequences, around 10% appearing once. The source material was whole blood, sampled in connection with sensitization to the hapten diphenylcyclopropenone (DPC). Receptors were obtained from a woman between 45 and 65 years old with alopecia areata. Some clones in this sample may be carry-over from other donors' samples.

At least ten counts were recorded for this clonotype. Here the CDR3 reads CASRTGGRGNGYTF. CDR3 coding DNA: TGTGCCAGCAGGACCGGGGGGCGAGGTAATGGCTACACCTTC. The J gene is TRBJ1-2, the V gene TRBV12-3 or TRBV12-4; D possibly corresponds to TRBD1 (6 bases). Trimming stripped 6 bases from V and 6 bases from J, with 17 bases between. The CDR3 has 14 amino acids.

This clonotype was seen a handful of times. The CDR3 DNA is TGTGCCAGCGGGAGCCTTAATCAGCCCCAGCATTTT. This translates into CASGSLNQPQHF. The chain has TRBV3-1 and TRBJ1-5, with D uncertain. The germline V gene encodes CDR1 LGHDT and CDR2 YNNKEL (reference sequence). Trimming pared 8 bases from V and 4 bases from J, leaving 9 bases between. The CDR3 covers 12 residues. The full variable domain, with the rest looked up from reference TRBV3-1 and TRBJ1-5, is DTAVSQTPKYLVTQMGNDKSIKCEQNLGHDTMYWYKQDSKKFLKIMFSYNNKELIINETVPNRFSPKSPDKAHLNLHINSLELGDSAVYFCASGSLNQPQHFGDGTRLSIL.